The clone carrying this T cell receptor beta chain was counted ten times or more. Its antigen is unknown. As previously described, bulk TCR libraries were made using listed TCR primers. TCRdb reprocessed the PCR reads via MiXCR and lists one record per CDR3 protein. Counted here are 400,000 to 600,000 distinct CDR3 sequences, roughly 26% occurring once; the ten biggest clones make up about 0.75%. This entry belongs to a study of molecular identifiers for immune sequencing clone quantification. Whole-study findings and limits: In CMV-specific effectors, clones above 20 copies held over 97% of molecules; naive, under 1%. Spike-in Jurkat TCR RNA from a single cell reportedly registered among about a million naive cells.

Sorting isolated naive CD8 T cells as CD8+CD4-CCR7+CD45RA+ events. CDR3 length: 15 residues. CDR1 and CDR2 from the germline V gene are MGHDK and SYGVNS. The trim removed 3 bases at V and 5 bases at J, leaving 10 bases unmatched. The J gene is TRBJ2-7, the V gene TRBV25-1, with 7 positions matching TRBD1. The specimen sequenced was naive CD8+ T cells from blood, with Jurkat cell RNA spiked in. Sample subset: FACS-sorted CD8+CD4-CCR7+CD45RA+ naive T cells. The TCR originated in a human donor in good health. Some libraries in this study had Jurkat cell RNA spiked in. The CDR3 loop reads CASSDINRGLDEQYF. The CDR3 DNA is TGTGCCAGCAGTGATATAAACAGGGGTCTTGACGAGCAGTACTTC.